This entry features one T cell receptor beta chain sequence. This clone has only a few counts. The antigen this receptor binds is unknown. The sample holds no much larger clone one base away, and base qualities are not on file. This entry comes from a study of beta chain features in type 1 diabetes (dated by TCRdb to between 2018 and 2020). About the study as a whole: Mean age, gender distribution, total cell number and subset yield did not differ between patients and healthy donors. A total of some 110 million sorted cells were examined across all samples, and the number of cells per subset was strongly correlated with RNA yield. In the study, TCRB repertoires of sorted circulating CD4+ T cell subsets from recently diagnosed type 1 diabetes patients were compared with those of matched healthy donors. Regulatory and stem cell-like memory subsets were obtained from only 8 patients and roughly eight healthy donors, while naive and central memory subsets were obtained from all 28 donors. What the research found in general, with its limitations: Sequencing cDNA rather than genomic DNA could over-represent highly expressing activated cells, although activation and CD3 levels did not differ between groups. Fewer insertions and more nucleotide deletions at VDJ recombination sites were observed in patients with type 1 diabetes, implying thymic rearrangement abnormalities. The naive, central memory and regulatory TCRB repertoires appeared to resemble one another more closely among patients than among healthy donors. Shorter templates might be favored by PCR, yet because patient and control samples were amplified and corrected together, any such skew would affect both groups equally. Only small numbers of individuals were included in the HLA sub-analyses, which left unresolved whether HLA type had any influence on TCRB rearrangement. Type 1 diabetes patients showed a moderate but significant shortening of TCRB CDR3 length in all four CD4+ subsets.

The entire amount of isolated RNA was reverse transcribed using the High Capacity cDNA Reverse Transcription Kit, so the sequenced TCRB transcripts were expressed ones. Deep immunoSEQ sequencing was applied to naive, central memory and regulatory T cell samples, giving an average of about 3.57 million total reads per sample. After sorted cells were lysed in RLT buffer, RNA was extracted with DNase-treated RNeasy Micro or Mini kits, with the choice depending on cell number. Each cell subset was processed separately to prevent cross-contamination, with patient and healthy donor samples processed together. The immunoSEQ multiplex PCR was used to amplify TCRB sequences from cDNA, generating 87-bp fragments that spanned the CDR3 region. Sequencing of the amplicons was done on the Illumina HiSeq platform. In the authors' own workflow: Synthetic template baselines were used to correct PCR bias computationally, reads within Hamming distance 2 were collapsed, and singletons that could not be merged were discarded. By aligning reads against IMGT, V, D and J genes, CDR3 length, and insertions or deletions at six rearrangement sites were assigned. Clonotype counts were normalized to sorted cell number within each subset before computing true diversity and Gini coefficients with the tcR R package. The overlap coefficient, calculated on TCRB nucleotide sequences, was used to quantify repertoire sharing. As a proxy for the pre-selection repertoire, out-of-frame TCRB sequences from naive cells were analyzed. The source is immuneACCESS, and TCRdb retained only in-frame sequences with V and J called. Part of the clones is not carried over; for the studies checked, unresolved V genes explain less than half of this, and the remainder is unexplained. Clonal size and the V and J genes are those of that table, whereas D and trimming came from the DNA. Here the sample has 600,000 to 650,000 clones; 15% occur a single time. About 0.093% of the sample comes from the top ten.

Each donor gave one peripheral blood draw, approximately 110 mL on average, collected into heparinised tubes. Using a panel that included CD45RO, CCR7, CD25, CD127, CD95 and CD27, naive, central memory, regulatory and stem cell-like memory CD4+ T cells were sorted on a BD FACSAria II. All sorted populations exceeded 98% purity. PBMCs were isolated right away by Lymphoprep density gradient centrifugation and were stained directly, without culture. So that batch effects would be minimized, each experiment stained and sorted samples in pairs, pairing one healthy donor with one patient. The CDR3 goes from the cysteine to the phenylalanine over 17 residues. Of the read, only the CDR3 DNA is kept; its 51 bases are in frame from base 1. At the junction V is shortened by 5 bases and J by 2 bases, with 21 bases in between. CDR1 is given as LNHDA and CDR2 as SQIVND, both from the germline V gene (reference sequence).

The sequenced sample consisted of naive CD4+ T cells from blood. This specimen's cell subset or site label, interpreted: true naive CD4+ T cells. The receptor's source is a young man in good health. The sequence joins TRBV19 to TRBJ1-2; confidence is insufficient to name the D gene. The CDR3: CASSVFIPAKGNYGYTF. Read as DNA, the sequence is TGTGCCAGTAGTGTATTCATCCCAGCTAAGGGCAACTATGGCTACACCTTC.